This T cell receptor (beta chain) was captured in a study of blood T cell repertoires in COVID-19. Across the study: The United States, Italy and Spain were the sources of the acute and convalescent COVID-19 samples. T cells, B-cell-depleted T cells, or PBMCs provided the cDNA or gDNA that served as material.

Per the authors' pipeline: From reference gene primer amplification, estimates of nucleated cell counts were derived. Here immunoSEQ multiplex PCR was the method, and the copy in TCRdb shows in-frame clones only, minus some. That table furnishes V, J and clone size, whereas the DNA furnished D and trimming. The table shows about 170,000 clones, with about 89% occurring only once. The receptor was derived from a man in his 70s with acute or convalescent COVID-19. Input material: peripheral blood.

This CDR3 reads CASSSSGWTDTQYF. The DNA of the CDR3 is TGCGCCAGCAGCTCCTCGGGTTGGACAGATACGCAGTATTTT. This chain connects TRBV5-1 to TRBJ2-3, with D uncertain. Germline CDR1 and CDR2: SGHRS and YFSETQ. This CDR3 is 14 amino acids long. With 3 bases removed from V and 3 bases from J, the gap between germline ends came to 11 bases. Looking up the rest from reference TRBV5-1 and TRBJ2-3 gives the full variable domain: KAGVTQTPRYLIKTRGQQVTLSCSPISGHRSVSWYQQTPGQGLQFLFEYFSETQRNKGNFPGRFSGRQFSNSRSEMNVSTLELGDSALYLCASSSSGWTDTQYFGPGTRLTVL.